This T cell receptor (beta chain) was identified in a study of CD8 T cells in ankylosing spondylitis. Study-level points and caveats: Clones tied to disease were said to be significantly enriched in matched ankylosing spondylitis synovial fluid. Clones linked to the disease showed a CD8+ phenotype. They occurred at relatively low frequencies in peripheral blood.

The CDR3 loop spans 17 amino acids. V lost 2 bases to trimming and J lost 1 base; unmatched junction nucleotides: 8. Germline V gene lookup returns CDR1 SEHNR and CDR2 FQNEAQ (reference sequence). Researchers built TCR beta libraries using quantitative 5'-RACE with molecular barcodes. TCRdb ran MiXCR on the 5' RACE reads and lists one entry per CDR3 protein. The sample has under 200,000 distinct CDR3 sequences, around 13% seen once. There are many counts of this clonotype. The antigen is not known. Sequenced material: blood, either unsorted or a sorted T cell fraction (not recorded which). J is TRBJ1-3 and V is TRBV7-9; 7 bases line up with TRBD1. The TCR comes from a female donor with ankylosing spondylitis or in good health (not recorded which). As DNA, the CDR3 is TGTGCCAGCAGCTTAAAGAGACAGGGTTTGTCTGGAAACACCATATATTTT. The encoded protein is CASSLKRQGLSGNTIYF. The full variable domain, in which reference TRBV7-9 and TRBJ1-3 provide the parts outside the CDR3, is DTGVSQNPRHKITKRGQNVTFRCDPISEHNRLYWYRQTLGQGPEFLTYFQNEAQLEKSRLLSDRFSAERPKGSFSTLEIQRTEQGDSAMYLCASSLKRQGLSGNTIYFGEGSWLTVV.